This T cell receptor beta chain derives from a study of T cells in Graves' hyperthyroidism and ophthalmopathy. Study context: Before any treatment, at initial diagnosis, peripheral blood was collected.

What was amplified from RNA transcripts were TCR beta CDR3 regions. During a first-round RT-PCR of the TCR CDR3, the HTBI primer set was used. TCRdb redid the calling of the multiplex PCR reads with MiXCR, one entry per CDR3 protein. This sample yields a few hundred thousand distinct CDR3 sequences, of which about 18% are seen a single time; over 50% belongs to the top ten. Germline lookup yields CDR1 MDHEN and CDR2 SYDVKM. The CDR3 runs to 15 residues. Comments on this clonotype: A much larger clonotype is one base distant, so this may be a read error.

The chain uses TRBV28 and TRBJ2-2; possibly TRBD2 for D (6 bases). The specimen sequenced was blood. The receptor's source is a woman aged 55-69 years with Graves' ophthalmopathy. The chain's CDR3 is CASSETTKNTGGLFF. CDR3 nucleotides: TGTGCCAGCAGCGAAACTACCAAGAACACCGGGGGGCTGTTTTTT.